What follows are 25 T cell receptor beta chains derived from one specimen sequenced in a study of human T cells and chemical hapten exposure. Time point here: healthy volunteer bleed at 6 weeks. The template was total RNA from unfractionated whole blood. TCRdb independently ran MiXCR on the RACE reads; one entry per CDR3 protein. The data hold around 45,000 distinct CDR3 sequences, with about 3.5% observed a single time. Sequences were obtained from whole blood. The receptors here all came from a human donor in good health. Some clones in this sample may be carry-over from other donors' samples.

This clonotype was seen ten or more times. The rearrangement links TRBV9 to TRBJ2-7; a weak D match, TRBD2 (5 bases). The germline V and J ends were trimmed by 0 bases and 3 bases, with 10 bases remaining between them. Germline CDR1 SGDLS, CDR2 YYNGEE. This CDR3 comprises 14 residues. Here the CDR3 DNA reads TGTGCCAGCAGCGTAGGCTTCGGGAACTACGAGCAGTACTTC. This translates into CASSVGFGNYEQYF.

V usage is TRBV4-1 and J usage is TRBJ2-3, with TRBD2 matching over 7 bases. The CDR3 spans 14 residues. In germline, CDR1 is MGHRA, CDR2 YSYEKL. The trim removed 0 bases at V and 9 bases at J, leaving 6 bases unmatched. In DNA, the CDR3 is TGCGCCAGCAGCCAAGAACCCCAGCGGGAAACGCAGTATTTT. Translated, it gives CASSQEPQRETQYF.

This clonotype was detected ten times or more. The chain recombines TRBV11-2 with TRBJ1-1, with TRBD1 as a possible D gene (5 bases). Germline values: CDR1 SGHAT, CDR2 FQNNGV. The CDR3 sequence is 15 residues long. Trimming left V 9 bases short and J 1 base short, with 18 bases between. The CDR3 DNA sequence: TGTGCCAGTTTACTAGCCAAGGGGTCGAACACTGAAGCTTTCTTT. This sequence encodes CASLLAKGSNTEAFF.

This clonotype was found many times. The chain couples TRBV6-8 to TRBJ2-3; TRBD2 aligns across 8 bases. The CDR3 has 18 residues. The V segment lost 4 bases and the J segment 5 bases; nucleotides outside the gene matches: 17. CDR1 is MNHGY and CDR2 is SAAAGT in the germline V gene. The DNA of the CDR3 is TGTGCCAGCAGTTCAGCGGGAGCTACCACCGTGGGTGAAGATACGCAGTATTTT. This translates into CASSSAGATTVGEDTQYF.

This clonotype was counted ten times or more. The V and J genes are TRBV6-6 and TRBJ2-1, with 7 bases identical to TRBD1. The CDR3 length is 14 residues. J gave up 7 bases and V 7 bases, and 10 bases lay outside the gene matches. The germline V gene encodes CDR1 MNHNY and CDR2 SVGAGI (reference sequence). The CDR3 DNA is TGTGCCAGCACCACCCGGACAGGAAGGAATGAGCAGTTCTTC. Protein: CASTTRTGRNEQFF.

This clonotype was counted ten times or more. The CDR3 here is CSVRGETQYF. CDR3 bases: TGCAGCGTTAGAGGGGAGACCCAGTACTTC. V and J are TRBV29-1 and TRBJ2-5; possible D gene TRBD2, 5 bases. V lost 5 bases, J lost 5 bases, and 6 bases lay in between. The germline V gene encodes CDR1 SQVTM and CDR2 ANQGSEA. The CDR3 is 10 residues long.

The sample holds many counts of this clonotype. The chain couples TRBV3-1 to TRBJ2-1, with 8 bases fitting TRBD2. The V segment lost 5 bases and the J segment 12 bases; nucleotides outside the gene matches: 15. This CDR3 has 15 residues. In germline, CDR1 is LGHDT, CDR2 YNNKEL (reference sequence). The CDR3 coding sequence is TGTGCCAGCAGCTCCCCTAGCGGGTGGAGCAGGGGGCAGTTCTTC. Amino acids: CASSSPSGWSRGQFF.

This clonotype showed up many times. V is TRBV29-1 and J is TRBJ2-3, with 8 bases lining up with TRBD1. Germline V lookup: CDR1 SQVTM, CDR2 ANQGSEA. This CDR3 has 13 residues. The V gene end was trimmed by 6 bases and the J gene end by 5 bases; junction bases not matched to a gene: 7. CDR3 loop: CSVDRQGRDTQYF. The CDR3 DNA reads as TGCAGCGTCGACCGACAGGGGAGAGATACGCAGTATTTT.

This clonotype has ten or more counts. The V and J genes are TRBV7-8 and TRBJ1-2, with D maybe TRBD1 (5 bases). The CDR3 length is 12 residues. The V and J ends lost 3 bases and 6 bases respectively, with 8 bases between them. Looked up from germline, CDR1 is SGHVS and CDR2 is FQNEAQ. This chain's CDR3 is CASSFGGNGYTF. CDR3 coding DNA: TGTGCCAGCAGCTTTGGGGGGAATGGCTACACCTTC.

A note on this clonotype: A clone one base away is much larger, so this may be a read error. This sequence joins TRBV27 and TRBJ2-1; TRBD2 might be the D (6 bases). From germline, CDR1 is MNHEY and CDR2 SMNVEV (reference sequence). The CDR3 is made up of 16 amino acids. This chain's CDR3 is CASSLWGGTPLNEQIF. DNA for the CDR3: TGTGCCAGCAGTTTATGGGGCGGGACGCCCCTCAATGAGCAGATCTTC.

This clonotype has ten or more counts. This chain connects TRBV7-9 to TRBJ2-7, with 11 bases that match TRBD2. CDR3 length equals 15 residues. Looked up from germline, CDR1 is SEHNR and CDR2 is FQNEAQ (reference sequence). The V and J ends lost 7 bases and 4 bases, in that order; junction bases with no gene match: 9. CDR3 sequence reads: CASNYVGLAEYEQYF. CDR3 bases: TGTGCCAGCAACTATGTGGGACTAGCGGAATACGAGCAGTACTTC.

This clonotype was observed many times. The chain has TRBV20-1 and TRBJ2-1; 8 nucleotides align to TRBD2. CDR3 length: 14 residues. V gave up 5 bases and J gave up 0 bases; unmatched junction bases: 3. Germline V gene sequence: CDR1 DFQATT, CDR2 SNEGSKA (reference sequence). The CDR3 sequence: CSALSGSSYNEQFF. The CDR3, as DNA: TGCAGTGCTCTCAGCGGGAGCTCCTACAATGAGCAGTTCTTC.

There are a few counts of this clonotype. The genes are TRBV4-2 and TRBJ2-7; 13 bases agree with TRBD2. Germline CDR1 LGHNA, CDR2 YNFKEQ. CDR3 length equals 18 residues. V was pared by 0 bases and J by 2 bases, with 7 bases of the junction left unmatched. The CDR3 is CASSQEWGTSGAPYEQYF. The CDR3, as DNA: TGTGCCAGCAGCCAAGAATGGGGGACTAGCGGGGCTCCCTACGAGCAGTACTTC.

The table lists this clonotype with many counts. The gene calls are TRBV4-1 and TRBJ2-7; TRBD2 matches 11 bases. The CDR3 consists of 17 residues. In germline, CDR1 is MGHRA, CDR2 YSYEKL. V lost 3 bases, J lost 0 bases, and 7 bases stayed unmatched. The CDR3 region is CASSHPKTSGASYEQYF. The CDR3 DNA reads TGCGCCAGCAGCCACCCCAAGACTAGCGGGGCCTCCTACGAGCAGTACTTC.

This clonotype occurred many times. This rearrangement joins TRBV28 to TRBJ2-7; D not resolved. Trimming cost V 5 bases and J 3 bases, with 8 bases left between them. Germline values: CDR1 MDHEN, CDR2 SYDVKM. The CDR3 spans 12 residues. The CDR3 is CASSLVGYEQYF. CDR3 DNA sequence: TGTGCCAGCAGTCTCGTCGGCTACGAGCAGTACTTC.

There are a few counts of this clonotype. The chain joins TRBV2 to TRBJ1-5; 8 bases fit TRBD1. The ends lost 5 bases at V and 6 bases at J; junction bases unmatched: 6. The CDR3 spans 14 residues. Germline V gene sequence: CDR1 SNHLY, CDR2 FYNNEI. The chain's CDR3 is CASSRGQGGQPQHF. The CDR3 nucleotides read TGTGCCAGCAGTCGTGGACAGGGAGGTCAGCCCCAGCATTTT. The whole variable domain, remainder taken from reference TRBV2 and TRBJ1-5, is EPEVTQTPSHQVTQMGQEVILRCVPISNHLYFYWYRQILGQKVEFLVSFYNNEISEKSEIFDDQFSVERPDGSNFTLKIRSTKLEDSAMYFCASSRGQGGQPQHFGDGTRLSIL.

The sample holds many counts of this clonotype. The chain combines TRBV11-2 with TRBJ2-7; 9 bases fit TRBD1. V lost 5 bases to trimming and J lost 2 bases; unmatched junction nucleotides: 10. The germline gives CDR1 SGHAT, CDR2 FQNNGV. This CDR3 is 16 amino acids long. CDR3 protein: CASSPSLGQGTYEQYF. CDR3 in DNA: TGTGCCAGCAGCCCCAGTTTGGGACAGGGAACCTACGAGCAGTACTTC. The full variable domain, rest sourced from reference TRBV11-2 and TRBJ2-7, is EAGVAQSPRYKIIEKRQSVAFWCNPISGHATLYWYQQILGQGPKLLIQFQNNGVVDDSQLPKDRFSAERLKGVDSTLKIQPAKLEDSAVYLCASSPSLGQGTYEQYFGPGTRLTVT.

This clonotype was picked up many times. CDR3 protein: CSARGEQGSSYEQYF. DNA for the CDR3: TGCAGTGCTAGAGGGGAACAGGGGAGCTCCTACGAGCAGTACTTC. The gene calls are TRBV20-1 and TRBJ2-7; 7 nucleotides align to TRBD1. The CDR3 loop spans 15 amino acids. Germline CDR1 DFQATT, CDR2 SNEGSKA (reference sequence). V lost 1 base to trimming and J lost 0 bases; unmatched junction nucleotides: 6.

This clonotype has a count of ten or more. The chain carries TRBV5-1 and TRBJ2-5, with 16 bases identical to TRBD2. This CDR3 is built from 16 residues. The V gene end was trimmed by 2 bases and the J gene end by 4 bases; junction bases not matched to a gene: 2. Germline CDR1 SGHRS, CDR2 YFSETQ. The CDR3 DNA reads TGCGCCAGCAGCTTAGGGACTAGCGGGAGGGTAGAGACCCAGTACTTC. Protein: CASSLGTSGRVETQYF.

This clonotype came up many times. The J gene is TRBJ2-5, the V gene TRBV2; 7 nucleotides align to TRBD1. CDR3 length: 16 amino acids. V was pared by 0 bases and J by 9 bases, with 13 bases of the junction left unmatched. The V gene's germline CDR1 is SNHLY and CDR2 FYNNEI. CDR3 nucleotides: TGTGCCAGCAGTGAAGCGCACGGGACAGCACCCGCGGCCCAGTACTTC. It is translated as CASSEAHGTAPAAQYF. The whole variable domain, remainder taken from reference TRBV2 and TRBJ2-5, is EPEVTQTPSHQVTQMGQEVILRCVPISNHLYFYWYRQILGQKVEFLVSFYNNEISEKSEIFDDQFSVERPDGSNFTLKIRSTKLEDSAMYFCASSEAHGTAPAAQYFGPGTRLLVL.

This clonotype was counted at least ten times. This chain uses TRBV27 with TRBJ2-5; 8 bases agree with TRBD2. V lost 4 bases to trimming and J lost 1 base; unmatched junction nucleotides: 8. Germline loops: CDR1 MNHEY, CDR2 SMNVEV (reference sequence). The CDR3 totals 16 residues. CDR3 amino acids: CASSYMASGFQETQYF. CDR3 nucleotide sequence: TGTGCCAGCAGTTATATGGCTAGCGGGTTCCAAGAGACCCAGTACTTC.

This clonotype was found a few times. The rearrangement uses TRBV30 and TRBJ2-5, with D unclear. CDR1 GTSNPN and CDR2 SVGIG come from the germline V gene (reference sequence). Trimming shortened V by 5 bases and J by 4 bases, and 14 bases separated the two germline ends. The CDR3 runs 13 residues. The CDR3 protein is CAWRPNWLETQYF. In DNA form, the CDR3 reads TGTGCCTGGCGCCCCAATTGGCTAGAGACCCAGTACTTC.

This clonotype is medium-sized. This chain links TRBV20-1 with TRBJ2-5, with a tentative D call TRBD2 (6 bases). This CDR3 has 15 amino acids. Germline V gene data show CDR1 as DFQATT and CDR2 as SNEGSKA (reference sequence). V dropped 6 bases and J dropped 3 bases, with 20 bases sitting between them. CDR3 nucleotides: TGCAGTGCCCCAAACATGGCGGGATGGGAAGAGACCCAGTACTTC. Translating it yields CSAPNMAGWEETQYF.

There are many counts of this clonotype. This chain links TRBV12-3 or TRBV12-4 with TRBJ1-2, with D perhaps TRBD1 (5 bases). The CDR3 has 12 residues. The germline V and J ends were trimmed by 6 bases and 7 bases, with 12 bases remaining between them. This CDR3 is CASRPWGLGYTF. The CDR3 bases are TGTGCCAGCAGGCCGTGGGGCCTTGGCTACACCTTC.

This clonotype was seen more than once but under ten times. The chain couples TRBV28 to TRBJ2-7; 9 nucleotides match TRBD1. With 5 bases clipped from V and 5 bases from J, the junction kept 10 bases outside the gene matches. Germline V gene sequence: CDR1 MDHEN, CDR2 SYDVKM. The CDR3 has 15 amino acids. The CDR3 DNA reads as TGTGCCAGCAGTACTGCGGGACAGGGTATCGACGAGCAGTACTTC. It codes for CASSTAGQGIDEQYF.